This TCR beta chain derives from a study of cytomegalovirus exposure and HLA in healthy donors. Looked up from germline, CDR1 is SGDLS and CDR2 is YYNGEE. CDR3 length equals 15 residues. V was clipped by 0 bases and J by 4 bases, with 13 bases between them. The PCR ran on 60 Vbeta and 13 Jbeta primers. Here immunoSEQ multiplex PCR was the method, and the copy in TCRdb shows in-frame clones only, minus some. The data contain about 140,000 clones, over 70% of them singletons. The study, taken as a whole, reports: A prior analysis recorded that most TCR beta V segments were productive about 87% or about 30% of the time.

These donors, healthy bone marrow donors, were studied. This clone has only one observation. Antigen: not known. Sequencing was done on a sample of PBMCs. This chain links TRBV9 with TRBJ1-2; D not certain. The source is a middle-aged man in good health and CMV-seronegative. CDR3 protein: CASSVATEGRYGYTF. CDR3 nucleotides: TGTGCCAGCAGCGTAGCTACAGAGGGTCGCTATGGCTACACCTTC.